The entry below describes one T cell receptor (beta chain). Its target antigen remains unknown. No much larger clonotype is one base removed from it; base qualities were not supplied. This sample is drawn from a study of identical twins (dated by TCRdb to 2016 to 2018). Regarding the study in general: To test whether fetal clonotypes persist, this study deep-sequenced TCR alpha and beta repertoires from monozygotic twins, from unrelated adults of various ages, and from cord blood. Replicate twin experiments were performed at different times using different library preparation protocols to rule out contamination. Summary of the overall study and its limitations: Compared with coincidental sharing between unrelated individuals, out-of-frame TCR alpha sequences shared between twins showed an excess of sequences with low generation probability. In beta out-of-frame sequences, excess twin sharing was weaker, because having fewer shared sequences lowered the signal-to-noise ratio. Zero-insertion analyses could be partly confounded by invariant T cells such as MAIT and iNKT, though diverse VJ usage argued against such confounding for most clonotypes. Conclusions relied on cross-sectional statistical analysis, since the same donors could not be followed over many years. Recombination models systematically underestimated out-of-frame TCR alpha sharing in monozygotic twins but agreed with sharing between unrelated individuals. Fewer insertions were carried by abundant cord blood beta clonotypes; a weaker similar trend was observed in young adult naive repertoires, while no such trend was observed in memory repertoires.

Relative to germline, V is missing 5 bases and J is missing 8 bases, with 6 bases of the junction outside any gene match. The CDR3 covers 13 residues, taking in both the cysteine and the phenylalanine. Of all the DNA, just the CDR3 is kept, 39 bases in frame from base 1. All donors were healthy Caucasians. Receptor libraries were prepared by 5' RACE. Sequenced on an Illumina HiSeq 2000. A universal primer binding site was added through template switching, and the final cDNA carried a unique molecular identifier so that TCR cDNA molecules could be counted accurately. Specific primers in the conserved constant-segment region were used to synthesize first-strand cDNA for the TCR alpha and beta chains. To control for contamination, every cDNA library was double barcoded, receiving both a SMART-Mk sample barcode and Illumina barcodes. TruSeq adapter sequences along with Illumina sample barcodes were introduced in two successive PCR steps. The Illumina HiSeq platform was used with custom primers to sequence TCR alpha and beta cDNA libraries. In the authors' own workflow: Raw reads were processed with MiGEC to extract unique molecular identifiers, and MiXCR was used to determine CDR3 positions. Recombination models were inferred per individual with the repgenHMM and IGoR tools using an EM algorithm. The tcR package in R was used for shared clonotype analysis, with sharing normalized by the product of cloneset sizes. Out-of-frame nonproductive sequences were analyzed to study raw recombination free of thymic and clonal selection effects. TCRdb took the public reads, trimmed them with fastp at Q25, ran MiXCR for clone calling and kept in-frame beta chains. Rows matching on CDR3 protein sequence are summarized as one entry with the most common DNA and genes. TCRdb, rather than the study authors, made the V and J calls. This sample holds some 1,600,000 distinct CDR3 sequences; more than 30% were observed only once. Around 0.3% of the sample is in the top ten clones.

This chain joins TRBV12-3 or TRBV12-4 to TRBJ2-4, with TRBD1 matching 7 junction bases. The clonotype comes from a newborn girl in good health. Material: cord blood. The DNA sequence is given as TGTGCCAGCAGTCCCGACAGGGTTGACATTCAGTACTTC. Its coded protein is CASSPDRVDIQYF.